The next 12 T cell receptor beta chains were all read from a single sample in a study of shared clonotypes between healthy human individuals (dated by TCRdb to the early 2020s). The library was obtained by the immunoSEQ multiplex PCR assay. TCRdb retrieved this table from immuneACCESS and kept in-frame rearrangements only. Not all clones are present; in checked studies, unresolved V genes account for under half, and no reason is known for the remainder. The sample profile shows 1.5 million to 2.5 million clones; approximately 94% of them were found once. The ten biggest clones cover 1.2% of the sample. CD8 naive samples were CD45RO-negative cells positively selected for CCR7, giving a CD45RA+CCR7+ population that excluded TemRA cells. Sequencing was performed on naive CD8+ T cells sorted from blood. The sample's cell subset or site label, decoded: CD45RA+CCR7+. These receptors were obtained from a man aged 18 to 29 in good health.

The V and J genes are TRBV5-6 and TRBJ2-2, with D perhaps matching TRBD2 (7 bases). The CDR3 has 17 residues. V was pared by 4 bases and J by 6 bases, with 22 bases between. The germline gives CDR1 SGHDT, CDR2 YYEEEE. As DNA, the CDR3 is TGTGCCAGCAGCGAAAACCTGGGGGGGCTTGGTCCCGGGGAGCTGTTTTTT. This sequence encodes CASSENLGGLGPGELFF.

CDR3 DNA: TGCGCCAGCAGCCAACCACTAAATCCCGGGGAGCTGTTTTTT. It translates to CASSQPLNPGELFF. J is TRBJ2-2 and V is TRBV4-3, with D uncertain. CDR1 is LGHNA, CDR2 YSLEER, per germline. The V gene lost 2 bases and the J gene lost 6 bases, with 10 bases spanning the gap. The CDR3 runs to 14 residues.

The genes are TRBV28 and TRBJ2-7, with D maybe TRBD1 (6 bases). CDR1 and CDR2 from the germline V gene are MDHEN and SYDVKM. V was shortened by 2 bases and J by 5 bases, with 10 bases between the two germline ends. CDR3 size: 13 residues. CDR3 loop: CASSLNRDHEQYF. For the CDR3, the DNA is TGTGCCAGCAGTTTAAACAGGGACCACGAGCAGTACTTC.

As DNA, the CDR3 is TGTGCCAGTAGTATTTATTCAGTTATCGCTCCTAACTATGGCTACACCTTC. This translates into CASSIYSVIAPNYGYTF. The chain recombines TRBV19 with TRBJ1-2; D gene uncertain. Germline CDR1 and CDR2: LNHDA and SQIVND (reference sequence). The CDR3 is 17 amino acids. The V and J ends lost 3 bases and 0 bases respectively, with 17 bases between them.

The chain combines TRBV5-1 with TRBJ1-2, with D possibly being TRBD1 (6 bases). Trimming removed 0 bases from V and 5 bases from J, with 23 bases in between. The CDR3 totals 18 residues. Germline V gene sequence: CDR1 SGHRS, CDR2 YFSETQ. DNA for the CDR3: TGCGCCAGCAGCTTGGATGTAGTTCAAAAGGGGGGTTTTTATGGCTACACCTTC. Amino acids: CASSLDVVQKGGFYGYTF.

The rearrangement joins TRBV4-1 to TRBJ1-1; no reliable D call. From germline, CDR1 is MGHRA and CDR2 YSYEKL. V was clipped by 1 base and J by 6 bases, with 15 bases between them. This CDR3 spans 15 amino acids. Written as DNA, the CDR3 is TGCGCCAGCAGCCAAGTATTGCGGGAATGGCCTGAAGCTTTCTTT. Amino acids: CASSQVLREWPEAFF.

The CDR3 nucleotides read TGTGCCAGCAGCTTGTTGGACAGGGGAGCTAATGAAAAACTGTTTTTT. Translating it yields CASSLLDRGANEKLFF. J is TRBJ1-4 and V is TRBV5-6, with TRBD1 identical over 9 bases. Germline CDR1 reads SGHDT; CDR2 reads YYEEEE. This CDR3 contains 16 residues. V shed 1 base and J 3 bases; nucleotides not matched to a gene: 4.

This clone was observed a single time. The V and J genes are TRBV29-1 and TRBJ2-7; 10 bases map to TRBD1. Germline assignment: CDR1 SQVTM and CDR2 ANQGSEA. J gave up 3 bases and V 7 bases, and 6 bases lay outside the gene matches. The CDR3 runs 13 residues. The CDR3: CSATGTGDYEQYF. CDR3 in DNA: TGCAGCGCTACCGGGACAGGGGACTACGAGCAGTACTTC.

V gene TRBV6-5 combines with J gene TRBJ2-3; 8 nucleotides agree with TRBD2. Germline CDR1 reads MNHEY; CDR2 reads SVGAGI. The V and J ends lost 2 bases and 2 bases, in that order; junction bases with no gene match: 6. The CDR3 covers 16 residues. The CDR3: CASSYAAGVPTDTQYF. The CDR3 DNA reads TGTGCCAGCAGTTACGCAGCGGGAGTCCCCACAGATACGCAGTATTTT.

The CDR3 is CASSPSGVGSGYTF. In nucleotides, the CDR3 is TGTGCCAGCAGCCCCAGCGGGGTGGGTTCTGGCTACACCTTC. The rearrangement joins TRBV9 to TRBJ1-2; D unresolved. The V end lost 4 bases, the J end lost 7 bases, and 17 bases lay between the germline ends. CDR3 length: 14 amino acids. Germline V gene data show CDR1 as SGDLS and CDR2 as YYNGEE.

This chain links TRBV7-9 with TRBJ2-3; possibly TRBD2 for D (6 bases). The germline V gene encodes CDR1 SEHNR and CDR2 FQNEAQ (reference sequence). The CDR3 runs to 15 residues. V dropped 11 bases and J dropped 0 bases, with 18 bases sitting between them. CDR3 region: CAGCPRSGSTDTQYF. In nucleotides, the CDR3 is TGTGCCGGTTGCCCGAGAAGCGGGAGCACAGATACGCAGTATTTT.

The chain joins TRBV28 to TRBJ2-7; 7 nucleotides line up with TRBD1. Per the germline V gene, CDR1 is MDHEN and CDR2 is SYDVKM. This CDR3 contains 13 residues. After removal of 5 bases from V and 6 bases from J, the junction contained 7 bases not matched to a gene. CDR3 loop: CASSETGDSEQYF. CDR3 bases: TGTGCCAGCAGTGAAACAGGGGATAGCGAGCAGTACTTC.